The text below deals with one T cell receptor beta chain. The data stem from a study of cytomegalovirus exposure and HLA in healthy donors. The primer mix had 60 Vbeta and 13 Jbeta primers. Here immunoSEQ multiplex PCR was the method, and the copy in TCRdb shows in-frame clones only, minus some. This table holds 150,000 to 200,000 clones. V was clipped by 6 bases and J by 4 bases, with 14 bases between them. Germline V gene lookup returns CDR1 SGHDT and CDR2 YYEEEE. The length of the CDR3 is 14 residues. The sample consisted of PBMCs. V is TRBV5-6 and J is TRBJ2-1; TRBD2 is a possible D gene (6 bases). This TCR was sampled from a woman aged 18-29 years in good health and CMV-seropositive. The CDR3 here is CASILRGRYNEQFF. In nucleotides, the CDR3 is TGTGCCAGCATCCTGCGGGGCAGGTACAATGAGCAGTTCTTC.